This note documents a single T cell receptor beta chain sequence. Its target is unknown. The data stem from a study of cytomegalovirus exposure and HLA in healthy donors. Study at large: Caucasian-associated ancestry cluster membership applied to under 85% of around 400 genotyped donors. Study conclusions and caveats: Overall, roughly 170 TCR beta chains were annotated as cytomegalovirus-associated. Most TCR sequences were rare, but some public TCRs occurred in many donors.

The length of the CDR3 is 15 residues. The V end lost 4 bases, the J end lost 0 bases, and 11 bases lay between the germline ends. Germline assignment: CDR1 SGDLS and CDR2 YYNGEE. PCR primers comprised 60 Vbeta and 13 Jbeta primers. Using immunoSEQ multiplex PCR, the repertoire was profiled, and TCRdb retains in-frame clones only, with some absent. The sample lists 120,000 to 150,000 clones, 73% occurring once. The chain combines TRBV9 with TRBJ1-3, with D possibly matching TRBD1 (6 bases). Input material: PBMCs. This receptor was identified in a woman in her late teens or twenties in good health and CMV-seronegative. The CDR3 DNA follows: TGTGCCAGCAGCCCCCCGACAGGCTCTGGAAACACCATATATTTT. It codes for CASSPPTGSGNTIYF.